This paragraph covers one T cell receptor beta chain sequence. MiXCR, applied by TCRdb to the RACE reads, yields one record per CDR3 protein. The repertoire holds roughly 94,000 distinct CDR3 sequences, with about a tenth as singletons. These data come from a study of human T cells and chemical hapten exposure. In the study overall: Throughout a study of 20 to 30 weeks, patients underwent weekly scalp administration of diphenylcyclopropenone doses.

This CDR3 is built from 16 residues. Trimming removed 1 base at V and 3 bases at J, with 19 bases between. Germline CDR1 DFQATT, CDR2 SNEGSKA (reference sequence). Sample time point: patch test 2, 6 weeks after DPC sensitization. As to treatment: therapeutic diphenylcyclopropenone sensitization with weekly scalp DPC. The chain links TRBV20-1 to TRBJ2-7; tentative D call: TRBD1 (5 bases). Sequenced here: whole blood, sampled in connection with sensitization to the hapten diphenylcyclopropenone (DPC). This receptor was taken from a woman aged 40 to 49 with alopecia areata. Some clones in this sample may be carry-over from other donors' samples. CDR3 in DNA: TGCAGTGCTAGAGGGCCAGGGTACCGGAACCTCTACGAGCAGTACTTC. It yields the protein CSARGPGYRNLYEQYF.